These 12 T cell receptor beta chains came from one sample sequenced in a study of cytomegalovirus exposure and HLA in healthy donors. The primer mix had 60 Vbeta and 13 Jbeta primers. Generated by immunoSEQ multiplex PCR, the TCRdb table keeps only in-frame clones and is missing some. This sample's table has more than 100,000 clones. The material sequenced was PBMCs. These receptors were collected from a man between 40 and 49 years old in good health and CMV-seronegative.

The chain combines TRBV14 with TRBJ2-5, with TRBD2 as a possible D gene (6 bases). The end of the DNA fits TRBJ2-7 better, so the J call may be wrong. Germline assignment: CDR1 SGHDN and CDR2 FVKESK. CDR3 length: 13 amino acids. DNA of the CDR3: TGTGCCAGCAGCCAGGCTAGCGCCTACGAGCAGTACTTC. It codes for CASSQASAYEQYF.

The rearrangement joins TRBV7-2 to TRBJ1-5; D is perhaps TRBD1 (6 bases). Trimming pared 2 bases from V and 9 bases from J, leaving 23 bases between. This CDR3 region has 17 residues. The germline CDR1 and CDR2 sequences are SGHTA and FQGNSA. The CDR3 region has the DNA TGTGCCAGCAGCTTATGTGGTCACGGGACACCAACTTCGCCCCAGCATTTT. Translating gives CASSLCGHGTPTSPQHF.

The chain uses TRBV30 and TRBJ1-1; 9 nucleotides agree with TRBD1. The CDR3 extends over 14 amino acids. Germline lookup yields CDR1 GTSNPN and CDR2 SVGIG (reference sequence). V lost 1 base and J lost 2; bases outside the gene matches: 2. CDR3 nucleotides: TGTGCCTGGAGTGGGGACAGGGAAAACACTGAAGCTTTCTTT. This gives the protein CAWSGDRENTEAFF.

The CDR3 spells CASSKPGLAGETQYF. The CDR3 coding sequence is TGTGCCAGCAGCAAACCGGGACTAGCAGGAGAGACCCAGTACTTC. V and J are TRBV13 and TRBJ2-5; 9 bases are a match to TRBD2. The V segment lost 5 bases and the J segment 4 bases; nucleotides outside the gene matches: 8. The V gene's germline CDR1 is PRHDT and CDR2 FYEKMQ (reference sequence). The CDR3 is 15 amino acids.

J is TRBJ1-1 and V is TRBV7-2; possibly TRBD1 for D (5 bases). V shed 2 bases and J shed 6 bases, with 19 bases lying between them. This CDR3 comprises 16 residues. The germline V gene encodes CDR1 SGHTA and CDR2 FQGNSA. The DNA of the CDR3 is TGTGCCAGCAGCTTATCGCAGGGTATCTTTCTCGCTGAAGCTTTCTTT. Translated: CASSLSQGIFLAEAFF.

CDR3 DNA: TGCGCCAGCAGCCGATCCACGCATAGCGGGGAGGGAACCGGGGAGCTGTTTTTT. The encoded protein is CASSRSTHSGEGTGELFF. The V and J genes are TRBV5-1 and TRBJ2-2; 8 bases match TRBD2. The ends lost 4 bases at V and 5 bases at J; junction bases unmatched: 16. The CDR3 length is 18 residues. Germline V gives CDR1 SGHRS, CDR2 YFSETQ. The full variable domain, its missing parts supplied by reference TRBV5-1 and TRBJ2-2, is KAGVTQTPRYLIKTRGQQVTLSCSPISGHRSVSWYQQTPGQGLQFLFEYFSETQRNKGNFPGRFSGRQFSNSRSEMNVSTLELGDSALYLCASSRSTHSGEGTGELFFGEGSRLTVL.

This chain links TRBV7-9 with TRBJ2-4; 7 bases line up with TRBD1. Trimming cost V 4 bases and J 3 bases; bases outside gene matches: 3. Germline loops: CDR1 SEHNR, CDR2 FQNEAQ (reference sequence). The CDR3 loop spans 14 amino acids. Written as DNA, the CDR3 is TGTGCCAGCAGCTCCGGGACAGACAAAAACATTCAGTACTTC. Its translation is CASSSGTDKNIQYF.

The chain couples TRBV9 to TRBJ2-1, with TRBD2 identical over 9 bases. Germline-derived CDR1 and CDR2 are SGDLS and YYNGEE. V was clipped by 1 base and J by 4 bases; unmatched bases: 9. CDR3 size: 17 residues. The CDR3 DNA is TGTGCCAGCAGCGTACTCGGACTAGCGAGGGGTTACAATGAGCAGTTCTTC. This codes for CASSVLGLARGYNEQFF.

This sequence joins TRBV7-8 and TRBJ2-3; no firm D call. Deletions cut 5 bases from V and 6 bases from J, with 15 bases between. This CDR3 is 14 amino acids long. CDR1 and CDR2 from the germline V gene are SGHVS and FQNEAQ. The CDR3 nucleotides are TGTGCCAGCAGCCACCCTTGGGCCCGTGATACGCAGTATTTT. Translation gives CASSHPWARDTQYF.

V and J are TRBV7-2 and TRBJ1-5; perhaps TRBD1 as D (6 bases). The CDR3 is 15 residues long. V was shortened by 1 base and J by 4 bases, with 11 bases between the two germline ends. Germline assignment: CDR1 SGHTA and CDR2 FQGNSA. For the CDR3, the DNA is TGTGCCAGCAGCTTAGTGGGGGCCCTAAATCAGCCCCAGCATTTT. Translated: CASSLVGALNQPQHF.

This rearrangement joins TRBV7-2 to TRBJ1-5, with 8 bases matching TRBD1. Per germline, CDR1 SGHTA and CDR2 FQGNSA. After removal of 3 bases from V and 6 bases from J, the junction contained 7 bases not matched to a gene. This CDR3 region has 15 residues. DNA of the CDR3: TGTGCCAGCAGCTTTCAGGGGGCGCGCGGTCAGCCCCAGCATTTT. Protein: CASSFQGARGQPQHF.

This chain's CDR3 is CASTTPGQGADEQYF. CDR3 bases: TGTGCCAGTACTACGCCGGGACAGGGGGCAGACGAGCAGTACTTC. J is TRBJ2-5 and V is TRBV19; TRBD1 aligns across 12 bases. The J call may be faulty, since TRBJ2-7 better matches the DNA end. This CDR3 contains 15 residues. CDR1 and CDR2 from the germline V gene are LNHDA and SQIVND (reference sequence).